Here is one TCR beta chain with its context. The data derive from a study of T cell responses to AZD1222 COVID-19 vaccine. CDR1 is KGHDR and CDR2 is SFDVKD in the germline V gene. The CDR3 has 14 amino acids. V lost 9 bases and J 7 bases, leaving 18 bases between the germline ends. TCRdb's table, derived via immunoSEQ multiplex PCR, lists solely in-frame clones and lacks some. The sample contains 200,000 to 250,000 clones, 90% to 95% of which appear only once. The receptor was isolated from an adult in good health. The chain uses TRBV24-1 and TRBJ2-1; D possibly corresponds to TRBD2 (5 bases). The specimen comprised peripheral blood, sampled on day 0 of MenACWY control vaccination. In DNA, the CDR3 is TGTGCCACCTCCTCGTGGAACCGGGAAAATGAGCAGTTCTTC. This sequence encodes CATSSWNRENEQFF.